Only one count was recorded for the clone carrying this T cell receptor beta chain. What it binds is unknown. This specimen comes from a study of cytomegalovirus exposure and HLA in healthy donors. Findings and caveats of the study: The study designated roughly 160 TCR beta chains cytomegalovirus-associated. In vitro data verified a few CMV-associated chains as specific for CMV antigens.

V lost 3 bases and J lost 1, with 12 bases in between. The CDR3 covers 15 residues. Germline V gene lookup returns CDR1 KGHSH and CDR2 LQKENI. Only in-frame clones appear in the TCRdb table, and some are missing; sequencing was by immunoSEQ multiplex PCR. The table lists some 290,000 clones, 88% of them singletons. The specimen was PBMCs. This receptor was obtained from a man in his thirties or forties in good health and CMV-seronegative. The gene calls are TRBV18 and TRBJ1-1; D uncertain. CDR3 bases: TGTGCCAGCTCACCTTCTCTATCGGGGAACACTGAAGCTTTCTTT. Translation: CASSPSLSGNTEAFF.